Listed below are T cell receptor beta chains from one sample, sequenced in a study of blood T cell repertoires in COVID-19. Some clones are missing from TCRdb's copy, which holds only in-frame ones; the method was immunoSEQ multiplex PCR. This table has about 82,000 clones, around four fifths appearing once. Material for sequencing was peripheral blood. The source is an elderly man with active or convalescent COVID-19. Each CDR3 is given with its conserved first and last residue. Fields, in order: D gene, J gene, V gene, clone size, CDR3 protein, CDR3 DNA. D genes are given only for firm matches. Some rows mark clone size as missing; the rest say once, few, many or name a class of expanded clone.

>NA|TRBJ1-1|TRBV5-5|NA
CASSLDLPPRVFAAFF
TGTGCCAGCAGCTTGGATCTACCGCCCCGGGTTTTTGCCGCTTTCTTT
>NA|TRBJ2-5|TRBV12-3/TRBV12-4|NA
CASSFSQETQYF
TGTGCCAGCAGTTTTAGCCAAGAGACCCAGTACTTC
>NA|TRBJ2-1|TRBV4-2|NA
CASSQERADSYNEQFF
TGTGCCAGCAGCCAAGAGAGGGCTGACTCCTACAATGAGCAGTTCTTC
>NA|TRBJ1-2|TRBV6-5|NA
CASSYSLSEHGYTF
TGTGCCAGCAGTTACTCCTTATCCGAGCATGGCTACACCTTC
>NA|TRBJ1-6|TRBV18|NA
CASSTDATSYSPLHF
TGTGCCAGCTCGACCGACGCGACAAGTTATTCACCCCTCCACTTT
>NA|TRBJ2-3|TRBV7-2|NA
CASSFEADPSTDTQYF
TGTGCCAGCAGCTTTGAAGCGGATCCTAGCACAGATACGCAGTATTTT
>NA|TRBJ2-1|TRBV5-1|NA
CASSLDDGREHNEQFF
TGCGCCAGCAGCTTAGATGACGGTCGGGAGCACAATGAGCAGTTCTTC
>NA|TRBJ2-2|TRBV7-3|NA
CASSGTGTGELFF
TGTGCCAGCAGCGGCACAGGGACCGGGGAGCTGTTTTTT
>TRBD2|TRBJ2-1|TRBV2|NA
CASSTSGGQYNEQFF
TGTGCCAGCAGTACTAGCGGGGGCCAATACAATGAGCAGTTCTTC
>TRBD1|TRBJ1-2|TRBV7-9|NA
CASSLTDRVAEGYTF
TGTGCCAGCAGCTTAACTGACAGGGTGGCGGAAGGCTACACCTTC
>NA|TRBJ2-1|TRBV18|NA
CASSPKIGTIGHEQFF
TGTGCCAGCTCACCTAAAATCGGGACAATAGGGCATGAGCAGTTCTTC
>NA|TRBJ1-5|TRBV3-1/TRBV3-2|few
CASSLSGQPQHF
TGTGCCAGCAGCCTGTCCGGGCAGCCCCAGCATTTT
>TRBD1|TRBJ1-6|TRBV5-1|NA
CASSSRQGGKSPLHF
TGCGCCAGCAGCAGCCGACAGGGTGGGAAATCACCCCTCCACTTT
>TRBD1|TRBJ2-1|TRBV5-6|few
CASSLGGGTGYNEQFF
TGTGCCAGCAGCTTGGGAGGCGGGACAGGGTACAATGAGCAGTTCTTC
>TRBD1|TRBJ1-1|TRBV15|NA
CATSREADRIGAEAFF
TGTGCCACCAGCAGAGAGGCGGACAGGATAGGGGCTGAAGCTTTCTTT
>TRBD1|TRBJ2-1|TRBV24-1|NA
CATSDWSGQGRDEQFF
TGTGCCACCAGTGATTGGTCGGGACAGGGACGGGATGAGCAGTTCTTC
>TRBD1|TRBJ1-1|TRBV3-1/TRBV3-2|NA
CASSQGQGARSTEAFF
TGTGCCAGCAGCCAAGGACAGGGGGCGCGCAGCACTGAAGCTTTCTTT
>NA|TRBJ1-3|TRBV19|NA
CASIATYSGNTIYF
TGTGCCAGTATAGCCACTTACTCTGGAAACACCATATATTTT
>TRBD2|TRBJ2-1|TRBV10-1|NA
CASSEKGRGSVYNEQFF
TGCGCCAGCAGTGAGAAGGGGAGGGGTTCCGTTTACAATGAGCAGTTCTTC
>TRBD2|TRBJ2-1|TRBV19|NA
CASTDTSGRAQEQFF
TGTGCCAGTACCGATACTAGCGGGAGGGCCCAGGAGCAGTTCTTC
>NA|TRBJ1-5|TRBV7-9|NA
CASPATHIQGPWPQHF
TGTGCCAGCCCAGCGACCCACATACAGGGCCCATGGCCCCAGCATTTT
>NA|TRBJ2-5|TRBV15|NA
CAISSGVRETQYF
TGTGCCATAAGTTCAGGGGTACGAGAGACCCAGTACTTC